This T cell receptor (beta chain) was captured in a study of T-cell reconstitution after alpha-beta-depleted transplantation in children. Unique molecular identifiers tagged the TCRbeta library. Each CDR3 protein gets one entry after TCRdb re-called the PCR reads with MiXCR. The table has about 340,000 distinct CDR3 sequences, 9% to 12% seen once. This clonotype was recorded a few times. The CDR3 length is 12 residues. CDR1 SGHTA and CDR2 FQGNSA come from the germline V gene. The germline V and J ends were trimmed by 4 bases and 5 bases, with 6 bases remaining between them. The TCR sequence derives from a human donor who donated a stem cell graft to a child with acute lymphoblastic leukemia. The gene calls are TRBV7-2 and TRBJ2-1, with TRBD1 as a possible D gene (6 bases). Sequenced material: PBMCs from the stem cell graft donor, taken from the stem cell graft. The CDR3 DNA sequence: TGTGCCAGCAGCTGGGACAACAATGAGCAGTTCTTC. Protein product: CASSWDNNEQFF.